This T cell receptor (beta chain) originates from a study of shared clonotypes between healthy human individuals. Measured with immunoSEQ multiplex PCR; TCRdb has only the in-frame clones, and not every one. The sample lists 2 million to 2.5 million clones, approximately 93% occurring once. The CDR3 runs to 12 residues. V lost 1 base and J 6 bases, leaving 7 bases between the germline ends. The V gene's germline CDR1 is GTSNPN and CDR2 SVGIG (reference sequence). The J gene is TRBJ1-3, the V gene TRBV30; D is uncertain. This clonotype originated in a man between 18 and 35 years old in good health. Some clones in this sample may be carry-over from other donors' samples. Sequenced sample: naive CD4+ T cells from PBMCs. Noted subset: CD45RA+ positively selected. The CDR3 loop reads CAWSEMKNTIYF. The CDR3 DNA reads TGTGCCTGGAGTGAGATGAAAAACACCATATATTTT.